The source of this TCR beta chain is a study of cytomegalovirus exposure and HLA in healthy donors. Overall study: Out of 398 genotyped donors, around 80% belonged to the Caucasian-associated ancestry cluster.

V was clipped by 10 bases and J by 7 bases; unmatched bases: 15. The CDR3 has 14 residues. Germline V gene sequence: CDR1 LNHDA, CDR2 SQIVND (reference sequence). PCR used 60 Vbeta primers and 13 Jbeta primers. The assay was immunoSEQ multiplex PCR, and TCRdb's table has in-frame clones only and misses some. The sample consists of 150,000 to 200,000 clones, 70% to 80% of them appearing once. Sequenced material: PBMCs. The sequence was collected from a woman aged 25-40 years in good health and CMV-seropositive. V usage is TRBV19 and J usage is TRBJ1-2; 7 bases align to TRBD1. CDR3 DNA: TGTGCCACCATCGTCCCAGGGGGTTACGGTGGCTACACCTTC. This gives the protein CATIVPGGYGGYTF.